The 28 T cell receptor beta chains below all came from one sample that was sequenced in a study of T cells in Graves' hyperthyroidism and ophthalmopathy. What was amplified from RNA transcripts were TCR beta CDR3 regions. First-round RT-PCR of the TCR CDR3 relied on the HTBI primer set. MiXCR, applied by TCRdb to the multiplex PCR reads, yields one record per CDR3 protein. The table lists around 700,000 distinct CDR3 sequences, approximately 18% of them singletons. Sample: blood. The receptors were gathered from a woman between 50 and 59 years old with Graves' hyperthyroidism that later progressed to Graves' ophthalmopathy.

On this clonotype: One end of the junction fails to match germline, which may point to a read error. CDR3 sequence: CACRPGIGTKAFF. The CDR3 DNA reads as TGTGCCTGTCGGCCGGGGATAGGCACTAAAGCTTTCTTT. The chain joins TRBV6-1 to TRBJ1-1, with D unresolved. The germline V gene encodes CDR1 MNHNS and CDR2 SASEGT. The CDR3 sequence is 13 residues long.

This sequence joins TRBV29-1 and TRBJ1-5, with D tentatively TRBD1 (5 bases). V lost 7 bases and J lost 3, with 13 bases in between. Germline-derived CDR1 and CDR2 are SQVTM and ANQGSEA. The length of the CDR3 is 13 residues. CDR3 residues: CSAQEGPNQPQHF. The CDR3 coding sequence is TGCAGCGCCCAGGAGGGGCCCAATCAGCCCCAGCATTTT.

The chain links TRBV5-1 to TRBJ2-5, with D uncertain. The CDR3 consists of 15 residues. Germline loops: CDR1 SGHRS, CDR2 YFSETQ. The V and J ends lost 0 bases and 4 bases respectively, with 13 bases between them. CDR3 in amino acids: CASSLGIRASETQYF. The DNA of the CDR3 is TGCGCCAGCAGCTTGGGTATTCGGGCATCAGAGACCCAGTACTTC. The full variable domain, rest sourced from reference TRBV5-1 and TRBJ2-5, is KAGVTQTPRYLIKTRGQQVTLSCSPISGHRSVSWYQQTPGQGLQFLFEYFSETQRNKGNFPGRFSGRQFSNSRSEMNVSTLELGDSALYLCASSLGIRASETQYFGPGTRLLVL.

The chain carries TRBV12-3 or TRBV12-4 and TRBJ2-5, with D unresolved. Trimming took off 2 bases at V and 2 bases at J, with 12 bases between the two ends. The CDR3 runs to 15 residues. CDR3 in DNA: TGTGCCAGCAGTTTATCTAACCCGAGTCAAGAGACCCAGTACTTC. Translation gives CASSLSNPSQETQYF.

This clonotype has only a few counts. J is TRBJ2-5 and V is TRBV28; D possibly corresponds to TRBD2 (6 bases). The CDR3 loop spans 16 amino acids. Germline V CDR1 and CDR2: MDHEN, SYDVKM. Trimming left V 1 base short and J 4 bases short, with 16 bases between. CDR3 nucleotides: TGTGCCAGCAGTTTATCCAGGTTGGCGGGGATAGAGACCCAGTACTTC. It translates to CASSLSRLAGIETQYF.

The table lists this clonotype with a few counts. The rearrangement uses TRBV6-5 and TRBJ2-7, with a tentative D call TRBD2 (7 bases). CDR1 is MNHEY and CDR2 is SVGAGI in the germline V gene. The CDR3 consists of 13 residues. With 2 bases removed from V and 5 bases from J, the gap between germline ends came to 10 bases. This chain's CDR3 is CASSYQGRDEQYF. CDR3 nucleotides: TGTGCCAGCAGTTACCAGGGGAGGGACGAGCAGTACTTC.

The chain couples TRBV7-3 to TRBJ2-5; D may match TRBD1 or TRBD2 (5 bases each). V lost 2 bases and J lost 5, with 12 bases in between. This CDR3 contains 14 residues. CDR1 and CDR2 (germline): SGHTA, FQGTGA. The CDR3: CASSLLGRGETQYF. The DNA of the CDR3 is TGTGCCAGCAGCTTATTGGGGCGAGGGGAGACCCAGTACTTC.

In its sample, this clonotype was seen many times. This chain links TRBV5-1 with TRBJ2-2, with D possibly being TRBD1 (5 bases). The CDR3 has 15 residues. Trimming left V 0 bases short and J 4 bases short, with 10 bases between. Germline-derived CDR1 and CDR2 are SGHRS and YFSETQ. The CDR3 nucleotides read TGCGCCAGCAGCTTGGATGGACACTTCACCGGGGAGCTGTTTTTT. As protein: CASSLDGHFTGELFF.

Turning to this clonotype: This may stem from a read error, because a much larger clone lies one nucleotide away. The chain links TRBV2 to TRBJ2-7; 8 positions agree with TRBD2. The CDR3 has 14 amino acids. Germline CDR1 SNHLY, CDR2 FYNNEI. In DNA form, the CDR3 reads TGTGCCAGCGGTGAAGCGGGGGACCCCTACGAGCAGTACTTC. This codes for CASGEAGDPYEQYF.

This clonotype was picked up a small number of times. This chain links TRBV9 with TRBJ2-5; D gene ambiguous. The CDR3 spans 14 residues. Germline assignment: CDR1 SGDLS and CDR2 YYNGEE. Between the trimmed V and J ends, which lost 3 bases and 1 base, there was a span of 10 bases. The CDR3, as DNA: TGTGCCAGCAGCGCGGGTTGGGCCCAAGAGACCCAGTACTTC. It specifies CASSAGWAQETQYF.

This clonotype was recorded many times. The V and J genes are TRBV2 and TRBJ2-5, with TRBD1 matching over 7 bases. Unmatched junction bases numbered 11, after V lost 4 bases and J lost 6 bases. The V gene's germline CDR1 is SNHLY and CDR2 FYNNEI. CDR3 length: 15 residues. The CDR3 is CASSVLQGPTKTQYF. CDR3 nucleotides: TGTGCCAGCAGTGTCCTACAGGGGCCAACAAAGACCCAGTACTTC.

This clonotype was counted a few times. In nucleotides, the CDR3 is TGTGCCAGTAGTAGGCAGGGGCTCAGTGAAGCTTTCTTT. Protein product: CASSRQGLSEAFF. This chain joins TRBV19 and TRBJ1-1; possible D gene TRBD1, 6 bases. This CDR3 spans 13 amino acids. Germline values: CDR1 LNHDA, CDR2 SQIVND (reference sequence). V dropped 4 bases and J dropped 7 bases, with 13 bases sitting between them.

The gene calls are TRBV7-9 and TRBJ2-5, with D unresolved. V lost 6 bases to trimming and J lost 5 bases, with 13 bases between them. The germline gives CDR1 SEHNR, CDR2 FQNEAQ (reference sequence). This CDR3 contains 13 residues. The CDR3 here is CASRRSLEETQYF. Written as DNA, the CDR3 is TGTGCCAGCAGGAGATCGTTGGAGGAGACCCAGTACTTC.

This clonotype was seen ten or more times. The chain carries TRBV3-1 and TRBJ1-6; D remains ambiguous. V shed 3 bases and J shed 7 bases, with 7 bases lying between them. The length of the CDR3 is 13 residues. Germline-derived CDR1 and CDR2 are LGHDT and YNNKEL (reference sequence). CDR3 sequence reads: CASSQIGNSPLHF. CDR3 nucleotides: TGTGCCAGCAGCCAGATCGGGAATTCACCCCTCCACTTT. Full variable domain (outside the CDR3, taken from reference TRBV3-1 and TRBJ1-6): DTAVSQTPKYLVTQMGNDKSIKCEQNLGHDTMYWYKQDSKKFLKIMFSYNNKELIINETVPNRFSPKSPDKAHLNLHINSLELGDSAVYFCASSQIGNSPLHFGNGTRLTVT.

This clonotype showed up just a few times. A read error is possible here, since a much larger clone lies one base away. The CDR3 region has the DNA TGTGCCAGCAGCGCCCTGGAGACCCAGTACTTC. It specifies CASSALETQYF. The gene calls are TRBV12-3 or TRBV12-4 and TRBJ2-5; D not resolved. V gave up 6 bases and J gave up 5 bases, with 7 bases separating them. The CDR3 loop spans 11 amino acids.

A few counts support this clonotype. The DNA for the CDR3 is TGCGCCAGCAGCTTGGATAGAGGGGATTTTGGCTACACCTTC. Translating it yields CASSLDRGDFGYTF. The chain joins TRBV5-1 to TRBJ1-2; the D gene is possibly TRBD1 (5 bases). Germline V gene lookup returns CDR1 SGHRS and CDR2 YFSETQ. The CDR3 is made up of 14 amino acids. The germline V and J ends were trimmed by 0 bases and 7 bases, with 13 bases remaining between them.

This clonotype was counted many times. V and J are TRBV7-3 and TRBJ2-7; D is possibly TRBD2 (6 bases). The CDR3 totals 14 residues. The V and J ends lost 1 base and 5 bases respectively, with 12 bases between them. The germline CDR1 and CDR2 sequences are SGHTA and FQGTGA. The CDR3, as DNA: TGTGCCAGCAGCTTAATTGGAGGGGACGACGAGCAGTACTTC. It translates to CASSLIGGDDEQYF.

This clonotype was picked up many times. CDR3 residues: CASSFWTLNTEAFF. The CDR3 region has the DNA TGTGCCAGCAGCTTTTGGACTCTGAACACTGAAGCTTTCTTT. The chain is built from TRBV11-2 and TRBJ1-1; D remains unclear. Germline V lookup: CDR1 SGHAT, CDR2 FQNNGV. The V end lost 3 bases, the J end lost 0 bases, and 8 bases lay between the germline ends. The CDR3 contains 14 residues.

The V gene is TRBV19, the J gene TRBJ1-5; tentative D call: TRBD1 (5 bases). V lost 5 bases, J lost 6 bases, and 11 bases lay in between. Per the germline V gene, CDR1 is LNHDA and CDR2 is SQIVND (reference sequence). CDR3 length: 13 residues. The CDR3 here is CASSSRVLQPQHF. DNA for the CDR3: TGTGCCAGTAGTTCCAGGGTTCTTCAGCCCCAGCATTTT.

This clonotype was picked up many times. The V call is TRBV11-2, the J call TRBJ2-1; D unclear. The CDR3 spans 11 residues. The V and J ends lost 3 bases and 8 bases respectively, with 5 bases between them. Germline V gene sequence: CDR1 SGHAT, CDR2 FQNNGV. CDR3 amino acids: CASSFPHEQFF. DNA for the CDR3: TGTGCCAGCAGCTTCCCCCATGAGCAGTTCTTC.

This clonotype was recorded at least ten times. The chain uses TRBV12-3 or TRBV12-4 and TRBJ2-1, with D possibly matching TRBD1 (6 bases). Trimming took 2 bases from V and 8 from J, leaving 13 bases between them. The CDR3 runs to 14 residues. The CDR3 DNA reads as TGTGCCAGCAGTTTAAGCAGGGGAGAAGATGAGCAGTTCTTC. Translation: CASSLSRGEDEQFF.

This clonotype was counted at least ten times. One end of the junction is discordant with germline, which a read error may explain. The rearrangement uses TRBV5-1 and TRBJ1-2; TRBD1 matches at 8 bases. Germline V gene sequence: CDR1 SGHRS, CDR2 YFSETQ. The CDR3 runs 13 residues. CDR3 sequence reads: CASSLGQGNGYTF. CDR3 sequence (DNA): TGTGCCAGCAGCCTAGGACAGGGCAATGGCTACACCTTC. Combining the CDR3 with reference TRBV5-1 and TRBJ1-2 gives the whole variable domain KAGVTQTPRYLIKTRGQQVTLSCSPISGHRSVSWYQQTPGQGLQFLFEYFSETQRNKGNFPGRFSGRQFSNSRSEMNVSTLELGDSALYLCASSLGQGNGYTFGSGTRLTVV.

There are a few counts of this clonotype. The CDR3 nucleotides are TGCAGTGCTAGGGAGTGTAGGGGACAAGAGACCCAGTACTTC. Its protein product is CSARECRGQETQYF. The J gene is TRBJ2-5, the V gene TRBV20-1; a possible D gene is TRBD1 (5 bases). Germline V gene sequence: CDR1 DFQATT, CDR2 SNEGSKA (reference sequence). This CDR3 is built from 14 residues. Trimming stripped 3 bases from V and 2 bases from J, with 13 bases between.

This clonotype has at least ten counts. V gene TRBV15 combines with J gene TRBJ1-6; tentative D call: TRBD1 (5 bases). V was shortened by 1 base and J by 7 bases, with 11 bases between the two germline ends. The CDR3 runs to 15 residues. Germline lookup yields CDR1 LNHNV and CDR2 YYDKDF (reference sequence). The CDR3 nucleotides are TGTGCCACCAGCAGAGGGTCGCAGGGCAATTCACCCCTCCACTTT. Amino acids: CATSRGSQGNSPLHF.

This clonotype was observed at least ten times. The chain carries TRBV5-1 and TRBJ1-1; D perhaps matches TRBD1 (5 bases). This CDR3 comprises 17 residues. Trimming shortened V by 6 bases and J by 0 bases, and 21 bases separated the two germline ends. Germline values: CDR1 SGHRS, CDR2 YFSETQ. The CDR3 here is CASTSWARRGLNTEAFF. The DNA of the CDR3 is TGCGCCAGCACCTCTTGGGCGCGACGGGGGTTGAACACTGAAGCTTTCTTT.

This clonotype was seen more than once but under ten times. The chain has TRBV6-5 and TRBJ2-2; 13 bases agree with TRBD2. The germline V gene encodes CDR1 MNHEY and CDR2 SVGAGI. Trimming took 2 bases from V and 6 from J; bases not matched to a gene: 9. CDR3 length equals 18 residues. CDR3 sequence reads: CASSYGTTSGGAPGELFF. The DNA for the CDR3 is TGTGCCAGCAGTTACGGCACTACTAGCGGGGGGGCCCCCGGGGAGCTGTTTTTT.

The genes are TRBV18 and TRBJ2-3, with TRBD1 matching 11 bases. Trimming cost V 4 bases and J 4 bases; bases outside gene matches: 7. The CDR3 consists of 16 residues. Per the germline V gene, CDR1 is KGHSH and CDR2 is LQKENI. This CDR3 reads CASSRPGTGGPDTQYF. The DNA for the CDR3 is TGTGCCAGCTCACGACCCGGGACAGGGGGACCAGATACGCAGTATTTT.

This clonotype was seen a few times. The rearrangement links TRBV6-1 to TRBJ2-7, with 7 positions matching TRBD1. The V and J ends lost 3 bases and 2 bases, in that order; junction bases with no gene match: 7. CDR1 MNHNS and CDR2 SASEGT come from the germline V gene. The CDR3 runs 15 residues. The CDR3 here is CASSETMGTAYEQYF. In nucleotides, the CDR3 is TGTGCCAGCAGTGAGACGATGGGGACAGCCTACGAGCAGTACTTC.